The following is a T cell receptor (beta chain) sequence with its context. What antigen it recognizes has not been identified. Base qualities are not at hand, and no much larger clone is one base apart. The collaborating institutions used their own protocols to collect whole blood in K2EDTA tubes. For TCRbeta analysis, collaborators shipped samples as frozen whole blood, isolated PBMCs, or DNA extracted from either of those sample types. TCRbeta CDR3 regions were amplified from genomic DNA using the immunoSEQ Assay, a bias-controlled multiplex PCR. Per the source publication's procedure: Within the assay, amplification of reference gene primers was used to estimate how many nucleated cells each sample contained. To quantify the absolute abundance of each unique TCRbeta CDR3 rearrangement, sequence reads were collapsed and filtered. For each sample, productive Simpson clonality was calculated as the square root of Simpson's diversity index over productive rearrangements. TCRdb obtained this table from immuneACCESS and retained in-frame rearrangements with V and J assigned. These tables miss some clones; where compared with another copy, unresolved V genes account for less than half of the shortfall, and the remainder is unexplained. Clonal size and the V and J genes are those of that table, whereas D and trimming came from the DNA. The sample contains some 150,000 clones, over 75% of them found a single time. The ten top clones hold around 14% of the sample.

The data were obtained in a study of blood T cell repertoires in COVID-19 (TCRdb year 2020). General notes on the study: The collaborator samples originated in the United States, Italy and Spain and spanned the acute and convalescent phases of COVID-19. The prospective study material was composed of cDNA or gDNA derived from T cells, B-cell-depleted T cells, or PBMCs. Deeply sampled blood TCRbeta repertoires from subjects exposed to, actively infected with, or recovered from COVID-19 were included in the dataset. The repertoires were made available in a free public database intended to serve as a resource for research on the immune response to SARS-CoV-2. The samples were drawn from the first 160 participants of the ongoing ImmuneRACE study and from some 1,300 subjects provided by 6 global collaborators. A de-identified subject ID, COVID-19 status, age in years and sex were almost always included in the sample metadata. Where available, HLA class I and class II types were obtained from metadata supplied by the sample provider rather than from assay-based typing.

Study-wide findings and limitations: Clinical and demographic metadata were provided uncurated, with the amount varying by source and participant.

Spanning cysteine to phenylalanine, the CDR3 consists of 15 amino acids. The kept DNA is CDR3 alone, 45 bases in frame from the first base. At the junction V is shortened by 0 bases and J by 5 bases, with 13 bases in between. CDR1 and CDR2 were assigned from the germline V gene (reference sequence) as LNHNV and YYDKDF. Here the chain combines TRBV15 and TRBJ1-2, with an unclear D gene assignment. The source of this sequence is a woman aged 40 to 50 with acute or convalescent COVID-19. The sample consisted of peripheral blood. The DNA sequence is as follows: TGTGCCACCAGCAGAGAAACGGGGTTCGAGTATGGCTACACCTTC. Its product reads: CATSRETGFEYGYTF.